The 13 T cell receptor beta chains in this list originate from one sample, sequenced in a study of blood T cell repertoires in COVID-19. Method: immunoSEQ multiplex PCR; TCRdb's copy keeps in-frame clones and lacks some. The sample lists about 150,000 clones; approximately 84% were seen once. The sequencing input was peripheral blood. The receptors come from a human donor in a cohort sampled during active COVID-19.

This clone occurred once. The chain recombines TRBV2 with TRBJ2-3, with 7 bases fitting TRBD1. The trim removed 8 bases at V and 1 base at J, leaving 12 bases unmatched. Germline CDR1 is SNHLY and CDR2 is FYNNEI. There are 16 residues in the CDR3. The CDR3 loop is CASLLYQTGGTDTQYF. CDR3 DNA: TGTGCCAGCCTATTATATCAAACAGGGGGCACAGATACGCAGTATTTT.

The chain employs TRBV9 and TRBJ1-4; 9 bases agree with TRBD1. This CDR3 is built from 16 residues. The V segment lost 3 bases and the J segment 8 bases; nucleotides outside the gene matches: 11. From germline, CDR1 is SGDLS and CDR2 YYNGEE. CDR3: CASSAQGQGLGEKLFF. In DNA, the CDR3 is TGTGCCAGCAGCGCCCAGGGACAGGGATTAGGGGAAAAACTGTTTTTT. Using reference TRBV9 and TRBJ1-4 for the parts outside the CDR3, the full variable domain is DSGVTQTPKHLITATGQRVTLRCSPRSGDLSVYWYQQSLDQGLQFLIQYYNGEERAKGNILERFSAQQFPDLHSELNLSSLELGDSALYFCASSAQGQGLGEKLFFGSGTQLSVL.

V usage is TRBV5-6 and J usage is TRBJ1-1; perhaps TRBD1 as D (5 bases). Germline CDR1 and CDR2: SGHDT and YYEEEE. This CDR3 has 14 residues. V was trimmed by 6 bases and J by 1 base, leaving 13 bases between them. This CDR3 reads CASTQGGENTEAFF. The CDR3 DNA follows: TGTGCCAGCACCCAAGGAGGGGAGAACACTGAAGCTTTCTTT.

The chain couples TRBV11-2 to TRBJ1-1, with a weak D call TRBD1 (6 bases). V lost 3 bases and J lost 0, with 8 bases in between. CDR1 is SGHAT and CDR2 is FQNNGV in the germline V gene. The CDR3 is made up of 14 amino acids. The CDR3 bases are TGTGCCAGCAGCTTTACAGGGTTGAACACTGAAGCTTTCTTT. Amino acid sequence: CASSFTGLNTEAFF.

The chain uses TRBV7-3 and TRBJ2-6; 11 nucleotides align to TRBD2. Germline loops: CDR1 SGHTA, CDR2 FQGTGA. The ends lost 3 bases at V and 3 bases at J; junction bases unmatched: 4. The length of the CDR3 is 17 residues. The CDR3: CASSFPGLAVGANVLTF. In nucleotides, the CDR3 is TGTGCCAGCAGCTTCCCGGGACTAGCGGTTGGGGCCAACGTCCTGACTTTC.

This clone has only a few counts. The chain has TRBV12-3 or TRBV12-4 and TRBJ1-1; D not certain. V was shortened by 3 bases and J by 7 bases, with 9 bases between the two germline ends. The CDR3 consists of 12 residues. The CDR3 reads CASSFERFEAFF. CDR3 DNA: TGTGCCAGCAGTTTTGAGCGGTTTGAAGCTTTCTTT.

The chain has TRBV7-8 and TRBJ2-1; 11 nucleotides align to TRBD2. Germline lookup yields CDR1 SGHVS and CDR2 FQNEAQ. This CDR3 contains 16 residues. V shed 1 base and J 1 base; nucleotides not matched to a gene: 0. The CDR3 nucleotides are TGTGCCAGCAGCTTAGGACTAGCGGGATCCTACAATGAGCAGTTCTTC. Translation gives CASSLGLAGSYNEQFF.

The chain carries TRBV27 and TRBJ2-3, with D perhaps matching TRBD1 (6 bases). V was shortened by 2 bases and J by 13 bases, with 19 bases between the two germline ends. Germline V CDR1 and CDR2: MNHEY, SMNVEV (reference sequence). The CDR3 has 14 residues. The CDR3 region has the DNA TGTGCCAGCAGTTTACGGGTCTTGGGGGCCCCCGAGTATTTT. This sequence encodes CASSLRVLGAPEYF.

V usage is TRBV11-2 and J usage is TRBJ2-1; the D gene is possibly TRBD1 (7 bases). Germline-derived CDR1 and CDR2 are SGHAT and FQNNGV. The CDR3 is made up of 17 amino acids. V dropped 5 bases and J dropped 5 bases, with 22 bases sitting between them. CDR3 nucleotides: TGTGCCAGCAGCCCAGGGGGGCTCGCGGGGTTAGACAATGAGCAGTTCTTC. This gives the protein CASSPGGLAGLDNEQFF. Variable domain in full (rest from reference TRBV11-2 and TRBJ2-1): EAGVAQSPRYKIIEKRQSVAFWCNPISGHATLYWYQQILGQGPKLLIQFQNNGVVDDSQLPKDRFSAERLKGVDSTLKIQPAKLEDSAVYLCASSPGGLAGLDNEQFFGPGTRLTVL.

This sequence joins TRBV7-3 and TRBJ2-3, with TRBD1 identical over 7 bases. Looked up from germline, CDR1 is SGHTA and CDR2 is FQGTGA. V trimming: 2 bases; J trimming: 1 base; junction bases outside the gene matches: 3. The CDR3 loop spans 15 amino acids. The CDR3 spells CASSLGDSGTDTQYF. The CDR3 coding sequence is TGTGCCAGCAGCTTAGGGGACAGCGGCACAGATACGCAGTATTTT.

The CDR3 sequence: CASSIAAGGLDTQYF. The CDR3 coding sequence is TGTGCCAGTAGTATAGCGGCAGGGGGCTTGGATACGCAGTATTTT. The chain couples TRBV19 to TRBJ2-3; 8 nucleotides match TRBD1. After removal of 1 base from V and 6 bases from J, the junction contained 6 bases not matched to a gene. CDR1 is LNHDA and CDR2 is SQIVND in the germline V gene (reference sequence). CDR3 length: 15 amino acids.

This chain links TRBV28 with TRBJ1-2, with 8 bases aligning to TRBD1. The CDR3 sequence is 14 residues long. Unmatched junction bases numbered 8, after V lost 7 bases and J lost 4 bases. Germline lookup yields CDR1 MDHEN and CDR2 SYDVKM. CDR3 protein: CASKAGGNLYGYTF. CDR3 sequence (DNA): TGTGCCAGCAAGGCAGGGGGCAATCTCTATGGCTACACCTTC.

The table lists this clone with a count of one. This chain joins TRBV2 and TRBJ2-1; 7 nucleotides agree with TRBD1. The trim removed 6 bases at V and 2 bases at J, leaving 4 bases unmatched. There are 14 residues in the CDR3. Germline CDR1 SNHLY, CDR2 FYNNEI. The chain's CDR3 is CASRDRVAYNEQFF. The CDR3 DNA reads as TGTGCCAGCAGAGACAGGGTGGCCTACAATGAGCAGTTCTTC.